The 16 T cell receptor beta chains given below trace back to one sample, sequenced in a study of early T cells in non-severe SARS-CoV-2 infection. TCRdb recomputed calls from the 5' RACE reads with MiXCR, one row per CDR3 protein. The sample records about 68,000 distinct CDR3 sequences, under 13% being singletons. The material sequenced was whole blood. The receptors were gathered from an adult who was a healthcare worker with PCR-confirmed SARS-CoV-2 infection or an uninfected control (not recorded which).

This clonotype occurred a few times. The chain carries TRBV5-1 and TRBJ1-2, with unresolved D. Germline CDR1 is SGHRS and CDR2 is YFSETQ. The V gene lost 0 bases and the J gene lost 0 bases, with 15 bases spanning the gap. The CDR3 totals 17 residues. For the CDR3, the DNA is TGCGCCAGCAGCTTGGATGGCAGAAAGGAAGCTAACTATGGCTACACCTTC. This gives the protein CASSLDGRKEANYGYTF.

About this clonotype: The final CDR3 position lacks the conserved phenylalanine or tryptophan, pointing to a likely read error. The chain joins TRBV27 to TRBJ1-6; D gene unclear. Germline V gives CDR1 MNHEY, CDR2 SMNVEV (reference sequence). Trimming took 6 bases from V and 10 from J, leaving 13 bases between them. The CDR3 is 13 residues long. The CDR3 DNA follows: TGTGCCAGCAGGCGAGTCCTGGGGTCACCCCTCCACTTA. Encoded protein: CASRRVLGSPLHL.

This clonotype was seen more than once but under ten times. The chain combines TRBV5-1 with TRBJ2-7; 7 bases align to TRBD1. The CDR3 is made up of 15 amino acids. Per the germline V gene, CDR1 is SGHRS and CDR2 is YFSETQ. V lost 3 bases and J lost 1; bases outside the gene matches: 7. The CDR3 is CASSSLSGQSYEQYF. CDR3 DNA sequence: TGCGCCAGCAGCTCGCTCTCGGGACAGTCCTACGAGCAGTACTTC.

This clonotype showed up many times. This chain joins TRBV14 and TRBJ2-5; the D is unclear. The germline V gene has CDR1 SGHDN and CDR2 FVKESK. The V and J ends lost 2 bases and 9 bases respectively, with 13 bases between them. This CDR3 has 13 amino acids. The CDR3 region has the DNA TGTGCCAGCAGCCAAACCTTTCATACGGCCCAGTACTTC. This translates into CASSQTFHTAQYF.

There are many counts of this clonotype. The rearrangement links TRBV12-3 or TRBV12-4 to TRBJ1-1; perhaps TRBD1 as D (6 bases). Trimming pared 3 bases from V and 5 bases from J, leaving 13 bases between. The CDR3 runs to 14 residues. CDR3 protein: CASSFDRIGTEAFF. In DNA, the CDR3 is TGTGCCAGCAGTTTCGACAGGATCGGGACTGAAGCTTTCTTT.

CDR3 sequence (DNA): TGTGCCAGCAGTTACCCTTCCCCCGCCGAGCAGTACTTC. It yields the protein CASSYPSPAEQYF. The chain recombines TRBV6-6 with TRBJ2-7; D uncertain. The CDR3 spans 13 residues. Trimming shortened V by 2 bases and J by 6 bases, and 11 bases separated the two germline ends. In germline, CDR1 is MNHNY, CDR2 SVGAGI (reference sequence).

This clonotype was detected only a few times. This sequence joins TRBV5-1 and TRBJ2-7; TRBD2 agrees at 7 bases. This CDR3 has 14 residues. The J segment lost 1 base and the V segment lost 6 bases, leaving 7 bases of the junction unmatched. The germline V gene encodes CDR1 SGHRS and CDR2 YFSETQ. The CDR3 DNA reads TGCGCCAGCACCCCGGGCGGGGGTTCCTACGAGCAGTACTTC. Protein sequence: CASTPGGGSYEQYF.

The chain has TRBV9 and TRBJ2-3; possibly TRBD1 for D (5 bases). Deletions cut 0 bases from V and 2 bases from J, with 10 bases between. CDR1 is SGDLS and CDR2 is YYNGEE in the germline V gene. The CDR3 sequence is 15 residues long. The CDR3 nucleotides read TGTGCCAGCAGCGTAGAAGGGGCATCCACAGATACGCAGTATTTT. Protein: CASSVEGASTDTQYF.

There are a few counts of this clonotype. The chain uses TRBV20-1 and TRBJ2-3; unclear D gene. Trimming left V 1 base short and J 3 bases short, with 5 bases between. This CDR3 is built from 12 residues. The germline V gene encodes CDR1 DFQATT and CDR2 SNEGSKA (reference sequence). The CDR3 nucleotides read TGCAGTGCTAGAGGGGGTACAGATACGCAGTATTTT. It is translated as CSARGGTDTQYF.

This clonotype appeared many times. The chain is built from TRBV6-5 and TRBJ2-1; TRBD1 aligns across 7 bases. Germline trimming cut 0 bases from V and 8 bases from J; bases unmatched to any gene: 13. CDR3 size: 17 residues. Germline CDR1 reads MNHEY; CDR2 reads SVGAGI. This CDR3 reads CASSYSVFRGSGDEQFF. The DNA for the CDR3 is TGTGCCAGCAGTTACTCCGTTTTCAGGGGGTCTGGGGATGAGCAGTTCTTC.

The chain couples TRBV4-1 to TRBJ1-1, with D perhaps matching TRBD1 (5 bases). V lost 1 base and J 4 bases, leaving 22 bases between the germline ends. Germline CDR1 reads MGHRA; CDR2 reads YSYEKL. There are 18 residues in the CDR3. The CDR3 nucleotides are TGCGCCAGCAGCCAAGGAAGCTGGCGAAGGGACGATAGCACTGAAGCTTTCTTT. This codes for CASSQGSWRRDDSTEAFF.

This clonotype was counted many times. This sequence joins TRBV21-1 and TRBJ2-6; the table's D call, TRBD1, was not checked against the DNA. TRBV21-1 is tagged as a pseudogene. The CDR3 spans 22 residues. The DNA of the CDR3 is TGTGCCAGCAGCGCACCGGGACAGGGGGACCCCTATTCTCTCTCTGGGGCCAACGTCCTGACTTTC. It yields the protein CASSAPGQGDPYSLSGANVLTF.

The chain couples TRBV5-1 to TRBJ1-1; 8 nucleotides agree with TRBD1. The germline V gene has CDR1 SGHRS and CDR2 YFSETQ. V shed 2 bases and J 4 bases; nucleotides not matched to a gene: 7. The CDR3 runs 15 residues. The CDR3 sequence is CASSFLTGEGTEAFF. The CDR3 DNA is TGCGCCAGCAGCTTCTTGACAGGGGAAGGCACTGAAGCTTTCTTT.

This clonotype came up a few times. The gene calls are TRBV7-7 and TRBJ2-2; D gene uncertain. Germline V lookup: CDR1 SSHAT, CDR2 FNYEAQ (reference sequence). CDR3 size: 13 residues. The ends were cut back, 5 bases at V and 7 bases at J, with 11 bases in the middle. The CDR3 DNA is TGTGCCAGCAGCCAGAACGACGGCGGGGAGCTGTTTTTT. Translation gives CASSQNDGGELFF.

V is TRBV11-2 and J is TRBJ2-7; D remains ambiguous. Trimming removed 5 bases from V and 5 bases from J, with 7 bases in between. Germline V gene sequence: CDR1 SGHAT, CDR2 FQNNGV. This CDR3 region has 11 residues. CDR3 residues: CASSPPDEQYF. DNA for the CDR3: TGTGCCAGCAGCCCGCCGGACGAGCAGTACTTC.

This clonotype was counted at least ten times. The chain is built from TRBV7-9 and TRBJ2-5, with D perhaps matching TRBD2 (5 bases). Per germline, CDR1 SEHNR and CDR2 FQNEAQ (reference sequence). The CDR3 has 10 residues. The germline V and J ends were trimmed by 9 bases and 10 bases, with 12 bases remaining between them. The CDR3 coding sequence is TGTGCCAGTGGGGAGACGGTCCAGTACTTC. It codes for CASGETVQYF.